The 21 T cell receptor beta chains listed next were all sequenced from one sample in a study of shared clonotypes between healthy human individuals. The naive CD8 fraction comprised CD45RO-negative cells positively selected for CCR7 and excluded terminally differentiated effector memory CD45RA+ cells. Data came from immunoSEQ multiplex PCR; TCRdb stores just in-frame clones and leaves some out. The data contain about 1.9 million clones, 93% of them singletons. The material sequenced was naive CD8+ T cells from PBMCs. These receptors originate from a man aged 18 to 35 in good health. Some clones in this sample may be carry-over from other donors' samples.

With respect to this clone: The sample contains more than one DNA sequence encoding this CDR3. The V gene is TRBV27, the J gene TRBJ1-2, with 8 bases lining up with TRBD1. J was trimmed by 5 bases and V by 2 bases; bases with no gene match: 4. CDR1 and CDR2 from the germline V gene are MNHEY and SMNVEV (reference sequence). The CDR3 is made up of 14 amino acids. The CDR3: CASSLGQGAYGYTF. CDR3 sequence (DNA): TGTGCCAGCAGTTTAGGGCAGGGGGCATATGGCTACACCTTC.

The CDR3 nucleotides are TGCAGCGTCGCTATAGCGGGAGTCCTTTCCAATGAGCAGTTCTTC. Residues: CSVAIAGVLSNEQFF. V is TRBV29-1 and J is TRBJ2-1; TRBD2 matches at 9 bases. The J segment lost 6 bases and the V segment lost 6 bases, leaving 12 bases of the junction unmatched. The CDR3 length is 15 residues. Per germline, CDR1 SQVTM and CDR2 ANQGSEA.

The sample holds one count of this clone. The CDR3 protein is CASSPDSLNTEAFF. The CDR3 DNA is TGTGCCAGCAGCCCCGACAGTCTGAACACTGAAGCTTTCTTT. The rearrangement uses TRBV5-5 and TRBJ1-1; D possibly corresponds to TRBD1 (5 bases). Germline V gives CDR1 SGHKS, CDR2 YYEKEE (reference sequence). This CDR3 comprises 14 residues. With 4 bases removed from V and 0 bases from J, the gap between germline ends came to 10 bases.

This clone was seen only once. CDR3 sequence: CASSAIPGGGTSWETQYF. CDR3 sequence (DNA): TGTGCCAGCAGTGCAATCCCGGGGGGAGGGACCTCTTGGGAGACCCAGTACTTC. V gene TRBV27 combines with J gene TRBJ2-5, with TRBD2 identical over 7 bases. The length of the CDR3 is 18 residues. The V gene's germline CDR1 is MNHEY and CDR2 SMNVEV (reference sequence). V gave up 5 bases and J gave up 5 bases; unmatched junction bases: 20.

The rearrangement joins TRBV27 to TRBJ1-3; unclear D gene. The CDR3 length is 13 residues. Germline V CDR1 and CDR2: MNHEY, SMNVEV (reference sequence). V was cut by 6 bases and J by 4 bases, with 10 bases left in between. The CDR3 nucleotides are TGTGCCAGCAGACCTATAGGGGGAAACACCATATATTTT. Protein product: CASRPIGGNTIYF.

V and J are TRBV19 and TRBJ2-1; TRBD2 aligns across 11 bases. The germline gives CDR1 LNHDA, CDR2 SQIVND (reference sequence). The CDR3 totals 17 residues. J gave up 5 bases and V 5 bases, and 11 bases lay outside the gene matches. DNA of the CDR3: TGTGCCAGTAGTCCCCCCTTAGCGGGAGGGCGGCACAATGAGCAGTTCTTC. The encoded protein is CASSPPLAGGRHNEQFF.

The rearrangement joins TRBV5-1 to TRBJ2-7, with D possibly TRBD2 on 6 matching bases. Between the trimmed V and J ends, which lost 6 bases and 0 bases, there was a span of 13 bases. The V gene's germline CDR1 is SGHRS and CDR2 YFSETQ. CDR3 length equals 14 residues. CDR3 in amino acids: CASKREFRSYEQYF. For the CDR3, the DNA is TGCGCCAGCAAACGGGAGTTTCGCTCCTACGAGCAGTACTTC.

With regard to this clone: This sample includes further DNA sequences coding for the same CDR3. The V gene is TRBV7-9, the J gene TRBJ2-5; D not certain. Trimming took 2 bases from V and 4 from J, leaving 2 bases between them. This CDR3 spans 11 amino acids. Germline V gene lookup returns CDR1 SEHNR and CDR2 FQNEAQ (reference sequence). The CDR3 spells CASSLLETQYF. CDR3 sequence (DNA): TGTGCCAGCAGCTTATTAGAGACCCAGTACTTC.

The gene calls are TRBV4-1 and TRBJ2-7; D is perhaps TRBD1 or TRBD2 (5 bases each). The CDR3 runs to 14 residues. The V end lost 4 bases, the J end lost 2 bases, and 12 bases lay between the germline ends. Germline assignment: CDR1 MGHRA and CDR2 YSYEKL. The CDR3 bases are TGCGCCAGCAGCCCCGAGGGGATCCCCTACGAGCAGTACTTC. Its translation is CASSPEGIPYEQYF.

The chain employs TRBV5-6 and TRBJ2-5; D perhaps matches TRBD2 (5 bases). CDR3 size: 15 residues. Trimming stripped 4 bases from V and 5 bases from J, with 18 bases between. Germline V lookup: CDR1 SGHDT, CDR2 YYEEEE. CDR3 nucleotides: TGTGCCAGCAGCCGGACCCCAGGAGAGGGTGAGACCCAGTACTTC. Its translation: CASSRTPGEGETQYF.

V gene TRBV5-1 combines with J gene TRBJ2-3; 7 positions agree with TRBD1. V trimming: 6 bases; J trimming: 2 bases; junction bases outside the gene matches: 6. CDR1 SGHRS and CDR2 YFSETQ come from the germline V gene. CDR3 length equals 14 residues. CDR3 sequence: CASKGGGFTDTQYF. The CDR3 nucleotides are TGCGCCAGCAAAGGGGGCGGGTTCACAGATACGCAGTATTTT.

This clone was recorded only once. The chain carries TRBV14 and TRBJ2-1, with a weak D call TRBD2 (6 bases). V was shortened by 1 base and J by 0 bases, with 7 bases between the two germline ends. There are 15 residues in the CDR3. Germline CDR1 reads SGHDN; CDR2 reads FVKESK. CDR3 sequence reads: CASSQGDSSYNEQFF. The CDR3 DNA sequence: TGTGCCAGCAGCCAAGGGGACTCCTCCTACAATGAGCAGTTCTTC.

The rearrangement uses TRBV27 and TRBJ2-7; 10 bases are shared with TRBD1. J was trimmed by 7 bases and V by 4 bases; bases with no gene match: 7. Germline V CDR1 and CDR2: MNHEY, SMNVEV (reference sequence). The CDR3 is made up of 14 amino acids. Here the CDR3 reads CASSWDRGWKEQYF. CDR3 DNA sequence: TGTGCCAGCAGTTGGGACAGGGGTTGGAAGGAGCAGTACTTC.

The chain carries TRBV25-1 and TRBJ1-5; no reliable D call. This CDR3 is built from 15 residues. Per the germline V gene, CDR1 is MGHDK and CDR2 is SYGVNS. V dropped 5 bases and J dropped 0 bases, with 11 bases sitting between them. The CDR3: CASSSPQSSNQPQHF. The CDR3 DNA reads as TGTGCCAGCAGTTCCCCACAGTCTAGCAATCAGCCCCAGCATTTT. The variable domain in full, with the rest retrieved from reference TRBV25-1 and TRBJ1-5, is EADIYQTPRYLVIGTGKKITLECSQTMGHDKMYWYQQDPGMELHLIHYSYGVNSTEKGDLSSESTVSRIRTEHFPLTLESARPSHTSQYLCASSSPQSSNQPQHFGDGTRLSIL.

This rearrangement joins TRBV28 to TRBJ2-1; 9 bases map to TRBD1. With 6 bases clipped from V and 4 bases from J, the junction kept 7 bases outside the gene matches. CDR1 MDHEN and CDR2 SYDVKM come from the germline V gene. The CDR3 consists of 15 residues. The CDR3 sequence: CASRTGTGNYNEQFF. As DNA, the CDR3 is TGTGCCAGCAGGACCGGGACAGGGAATTACAATGAGCAGTTCTTC.

Regarding this clone: Other DNA sequences from this sample encode an identical CDR3 as well. The chain employs TRBV15 and TRBJ1-2; 10 bases match TRBD1. The germline CDR1 and CDR2 sequences are LNHNV and YYDKDF (reference sequence). With 6 bases clipped from V and 3 bases from J, the junction kept 4 bases outside the gene matches. CDR3 length: 14 residues. The CDR3 here is CATSPGTGDYGYTF. The CDR3 region has the DNA TGTGCCACCAGTCCCGGGACAGGGGACTATGGCTACACCTTC.

V usage is TRBV4-1 and J usage is TRBJ2-7; D possibly corresponds to TRBD1 (6 bases). Trimming pared 0 bases from V and 5 bases from J, leaving 14 bases between. The CDR3 loop spans 15 amino acids. Germline assignment: CDR1 MGHRA and CDR2 YSYEKL. The CDR3 protein is CASSQERGGLDEQYF. CDR3 in DNA: TGCGCCAGCAGCCAAGAACGAGGGGGTCTGGACGAGCAGTACTTC.

The CDR3 nucleotides read TGTGCCAGCAGTTTCGCAGGGGGCGGTGAGCAGTTCTTC. It translates to CASSFAGGGEQFF. The V call is TRBV28, the J call TRBJ2-1, with 8 positions matching TRBD1. This CDR3 has 13 residues. In germline, CDR1 is MDHEN, CDR2 SYDVKM. V gave up 3 bases and J gave up 9 bases; unmatched junction bases: 4.

The table lists this clone with a few counts. V is TRBV30 and J is TRBJ1-5, with 7 bases lining up with TRBD1. This CDR3 region has 13 residues. The ends lost 1 base at V and 5 bases at J; junction bases unmatched: 2. The V gene's germline CDR1 is GTSNPN and CDR2 SVGIG (reference sequence). CDR3 in amino acids: CAWSAGGHQPQHF. CDR3 nucleotide sequence: TGTGCCTGGAGTGCAGGGGGGCATCAGCCCCAGCATTTT.

This chain joins TRBV28 and TRBJ1-4; 9 bases match TRBD1. V trimming: 6 bases; J trimming: 7 bases; junction bases outside the gene matches: 6. Per germline, CDR1 MDHEN and CDR2 SYDVKM. This CDR3 has 14 residues. The CDR3 sequence is CASRTGQGGEKLFF. In DNA, the CDR3 is TGTGCCAGCAGAACGGGACAGGGAGGTGAAAAACTGTTTTTT.

This rearrangement joins TRBV7-2 to TRBJ2-7; either TRBD1 or TRBD2 may fit D (5 bases each). The CDR3 totals 13 residues. Looked up from germline, CDR1 is SGHTA and CDR2 is FQGNSA. V was pared by 5 bases and J by 2 bases, with 10 bases between. In nucleotides, the CDR3 is TGTGCCAGCAGCCCCAGGGAGCCCTACGAGCAGTACTTC. It specifies CASSPREPYEQYF.